This TCR beta chain was observed in a study of vaccination effects on CD4 cells after COVID-19. CDR3 length: 16 amino acids. Germline V gene lookup returns CDR1 LNHNV and CDR2 YYDKDF (reference sequence). The V gene lost 1 base and the J gene lost 2 bases, with 14 bases spanning the gap. Regarding this clone: Its specificity is unknown.

This table comes from immunoSEQ multiplex PCR, and its TCRdb copy is limited to in-frame clones, with some not included. The top ten clones hold approximately 29% of a sample with roughly 30,000 clones, more than 60% of them seen once. Before sequencing, viral peptide pools were used by the ViraFEST assay to expand antigen-specific CD4+ T cells. When less than 11 days of culture had elapsed, CD4+ T cells were isolated. Vaccinees lacked prior SARS-CoV-2 infection and tested negative for nucleocapsid antibodies. Researchers swapped half the medium for IL-2 medium on both days 3 and 7. This chain links TRBV15 with TRBJ1-2; no reliable D call. The sequencing here drew on CD4+ T cells from PBMCs cultured with SARS-CoV-2 spike peptides, taken before COVID-19 vaccination. This clonotype was obtained from a human donor who received a COVID-19 vaccine. CDR3 residues: CATSRVGFNPNYGYTF. For the CDR3, the DNA is TGTGCCACCAGCAGAGTCGGTTTTAACCCCAACTATGGCTACACCTTC. Looking up the rest from reference TRBV15 and TRBJ1-2 gives the full variable domain: DAMVIQNPRYQVTQFGKPVTLSCSQTLNHNVMYWYQQKSSQAPKLLFHYYDKDFNNEADTPDNFQSRRPNTSFCFLDIRSPGLGDTAMYLCATSRVGFNPNYGYTFGSGTRLTVV.